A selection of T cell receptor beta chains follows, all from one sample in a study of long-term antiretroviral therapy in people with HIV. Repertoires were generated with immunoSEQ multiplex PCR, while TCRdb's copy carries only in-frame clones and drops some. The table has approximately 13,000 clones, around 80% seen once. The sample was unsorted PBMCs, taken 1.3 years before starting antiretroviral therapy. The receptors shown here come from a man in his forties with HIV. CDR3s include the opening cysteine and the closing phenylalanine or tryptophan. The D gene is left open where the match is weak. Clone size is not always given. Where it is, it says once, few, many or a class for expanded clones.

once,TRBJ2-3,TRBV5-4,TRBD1,CASSPQTGATDTQYF,TGTGCCAGCAGCCCCCAGACAGGGGCAACAGATACGCAGTATTTT
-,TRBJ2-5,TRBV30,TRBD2,CAWSELAGFQETQYF,TGTGCCTGGAGTGAACTAGCGGGGTTCCAAGAGACCCAGTACTTC
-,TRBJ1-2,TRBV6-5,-,CASTPDGVNYGYTF,TGTGCCAGCACCCCGGACGGGGTAAACTATGGCTACACCTTC
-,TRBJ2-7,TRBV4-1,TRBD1,CASSTNGQGASYEQYF,TGCGCCAGCAGCACCAATGGACAGGGGGCTTCCTACGAGCAGTACTTC
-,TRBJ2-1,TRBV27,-,CASSFQGAPVGEQFF,TGTGCCAGCAGTTTTCAAGGGGCGCCGGTGGGTGAGCAGTTCTTC
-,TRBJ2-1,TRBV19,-,CASSIGGNTYNEQFF,TGTGCCAGTAGTATAGGTGGAAACACCTACAATGAGCAGTTCTTC
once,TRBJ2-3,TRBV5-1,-,CASSSRRGPTRFTTDTQYF,TGCGCCAGCAGCTCACGGCGGGGCCCCACCCGCTTTACCACAGATACGCAGTATTTT
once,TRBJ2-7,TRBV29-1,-,CSASGANKAYEQYF,TGCAGCGCGAGTGGGGCAAATAAGGCCTACGAGCAGTACTTC
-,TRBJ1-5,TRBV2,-,CASGEGRSPVQPQHF,TGTGCCAGCGGAGAGGGGCGGAGCCCCGTGCAGCCCCAGCATTTT
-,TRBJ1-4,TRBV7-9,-,CASSLAGTGPNEKLFF,TGTGCCAGCAGCTTAGCGGGAACAGGACCTAATGAAAAACTGTTTTTT
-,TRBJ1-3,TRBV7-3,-,CASSLPLRGEVRRNTIYF,TGTGCCAGCAGCTTACCCCTCCGTGGTGAGGTCCGTCGCAACACCATATATTTT
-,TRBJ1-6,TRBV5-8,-,CASSFYGSPVPNNSPLHF,TGTGCCAGCAGCTTTTATGGCTCACCAGTACCGAATAATTCACCCCTCCACTTT
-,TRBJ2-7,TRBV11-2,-,CASSLALVYEQYF,TGTGCCAGCAGCTTAGCACTGGTATACGAGCAGTACTTC
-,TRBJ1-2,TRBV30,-,CAWSGVGGYTF,TGTGCCTGGAGTGGTGTGGGAGGCTACACCTTC
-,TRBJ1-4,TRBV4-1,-,CASSQPLPGGESQEKLFF,TGCGCCAGCAGCCAACCCCTCCCCGGGGGGGAAAGTCAGGAAAAACTGTTTTTT
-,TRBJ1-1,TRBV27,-,CASSLFSPGDGAEAFF,TGTGCCAGCAGTTTATTCTCACCGGGGGATGGAGCTGAAGCTTTCTTT
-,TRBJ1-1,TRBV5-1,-,CASQAGGTNTEAFF,TGCGCCAGTCAAGCGGGGGGAACGAACACTGAAGCTTTCTTT
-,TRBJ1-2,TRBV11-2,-,CASSFVNYGYTF,TGTGCCAGCAGCTTCGTAAACTATGGCTACACCTTC
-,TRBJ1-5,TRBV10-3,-,CAISAGDQPQHF,TGTGCCATCAGTGCGGGGGATCAGCCCCAGCATTTT
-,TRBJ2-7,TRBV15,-,CATSRDFSPWARISYEQYF,TGTGCCACCAGCAGAGATTTTTCTCCTTGGGCCCGAATTTCCTACGAGCAGTACTTC
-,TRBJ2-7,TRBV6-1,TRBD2,CASSEGLAGGYEQYF,TGTGCCAGCAGTGAAGGACTAGCGGGGGGTTACGAGCAGTACTTC
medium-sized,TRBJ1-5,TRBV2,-,CASSDPGYNQPQHF,TGTGCCAGCAGTGACCCGGGGTACAATCAGCCCCAGCATTTT
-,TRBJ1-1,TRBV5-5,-,CASSLGYNTEAFF,TGTGCCAGCAGCTTGGGATACAACACTGAAGCTTTCTTT
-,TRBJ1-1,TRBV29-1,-,CSVGTEAFF,TGCAGCGTCGGCACTGAAGCTTTCTTT
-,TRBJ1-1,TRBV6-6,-,CASSYSSGSTEAFF,TGTGCCAGCAGTTACTCTTCGGGGAGCACTGAAGCTTTCTTT
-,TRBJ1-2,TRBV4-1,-,CASSQDAGRQLYGYTF,TGCGCCAGCAGCCAAGATGCAGGGCGGCAGCTCTATGGCTACACCTTC
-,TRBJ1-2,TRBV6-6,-,CASSYLDSNNYGYTF,TGTGCCAGCAGTTACCTGGACAGCAATAACTATGGCTACACCTTC
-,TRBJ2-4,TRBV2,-,CASTGLAKNIQYF,TGTGCCAGCACGGGACTAGCCAAAAACATTCAGTACTTC
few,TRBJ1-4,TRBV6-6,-,CASSYRVEEKLFF,TGTGCCAGCAGTTACAGGGTAGAGGAAAAACTGTTTTTT
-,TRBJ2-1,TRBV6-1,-,CASSLTPSSYNEQFF,TGTGCCAGCAGTTTGACACCCAGCTCCTACAATGAGCAGTTCTTC
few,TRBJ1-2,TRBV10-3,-,CAISDQGANYGYTF,TGTGCCATCAGTGACCAGGGTGCTAACTATGGCTACACCTTC
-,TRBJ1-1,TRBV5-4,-,CASSLTKVGNTEAFF,TGTGCCAGCAGCTTGACCAAGGTGGGGAACACTGAAGCTTTCTTT
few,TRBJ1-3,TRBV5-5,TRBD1,CASSAGQGILSGNTIYF,TGTGCCAGCAGCGCAGGACAGGGTATACTCTCTGGAAACACCATATATTTT
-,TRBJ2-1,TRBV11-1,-,CASSPRGRYNEQFF,TGTGCCAGCAGCCCGAGAGGCAGGTACAATGAGCAGTTCTTC
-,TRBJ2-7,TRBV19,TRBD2,CATSSGLAGYEQYF,TGTGCCACTTCGTCGGGACTAGCGGGATACGAGCAGTACTTC
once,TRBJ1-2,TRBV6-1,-,CASTWGSYGYTF,TGTGCCAGCACTTGGGGTTCCTATGGCTACACCTTC
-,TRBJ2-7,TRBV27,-,CASSPERGAPIPYEQYF,TGTGCCAGCAGCCCCGAACGGGGGGCTCCTATACCCTACGAGCAGTACTTC
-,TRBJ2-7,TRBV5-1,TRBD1,CASSLAGGSYEQYF,TGCGCCAGCAGCCTCGCAGGGGGCTCCTACGAGCAGTACTTC
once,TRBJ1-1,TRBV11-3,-,CASSLSLEGTEAFF,TGTGCCAGCAGCTTATCGCTCGAGGGCACTGAAGCTTTCTTT
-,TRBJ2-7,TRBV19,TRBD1,CASSTPGQGAKEQYF,TGTGCCAGTAGTACACCGGGACAGGGGGCGAAAGAGCAGTACTTC
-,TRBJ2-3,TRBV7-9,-,CASSLGTEDTDTQYF,TGTGCCAGCAGCTTAGGGACAGAGGACACAGATACGCAGTATTTT
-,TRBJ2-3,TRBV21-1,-,CASSTLAGGGTDTQYF,TGTGCCAGCAGCACACTAGCGGGGGGTGGGACAGATACGCAGTATTTT
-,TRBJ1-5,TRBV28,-,CASTLDRWNQPQHF,TGTGCCAGCACCCTCGACAGGTGGAATCAGCCCCAGCATTTT
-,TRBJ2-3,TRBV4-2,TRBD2,CASSQDATSGPTDTQYF,TGTGCCAGCAGCCAAGATGCAACTAGCGGCCCCACAGATACGCAGTATTTT
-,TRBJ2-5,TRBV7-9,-,CASGTDNQETQYF,TGTGCCAGCGGAACGGACAACCAAGAGACCCAGTACTTC
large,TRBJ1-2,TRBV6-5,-,CASSAPGAYGYTF,TGTGCCAGCAGCGCCCCAGGGGCGTATGGCTACACCTTC
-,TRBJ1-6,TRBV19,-,CASSTSRQGFSYNSPLHF,TGTGCCAGTAGTACGAGTCGGCAGGGGTTCTCCTATAATTCACCCCTCCACTTT
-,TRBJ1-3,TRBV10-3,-,CAISSSSGNTIYF,TGTGCCATCAGCTCGAGCTCTGGAAACACCATATATTTT
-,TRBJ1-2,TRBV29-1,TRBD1,CSVGTGTNYGYTF,TGCAGCGTGGGGACAGGGACTAACTATGGCTACACCTTC
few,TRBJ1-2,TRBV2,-,CASSLTSSPYGYTF,TGTGCCAGCAGCCTCACGAGTTCCCCTTATGGCTACACCTTC
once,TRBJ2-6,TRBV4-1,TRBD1,CASSQDHRGKGANVLTF,TGCGCCAGCAGCCAAGATCACAGGGGGAAAGGGGCCAACGTCCTGACTTTC
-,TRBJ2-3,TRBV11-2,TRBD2,CASSLVGGTRADTQYF,TGTGCCAGCAGCTTAGTCGGAGGGACTAGGGCGGATACGCAGTATTTT
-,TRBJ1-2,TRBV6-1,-,CASSPVPGFDGYTF,TGTGCCAGCAGCCCCGTCCCGGGTTTTGATGGCTACACCTTC
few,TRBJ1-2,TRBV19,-,CASSAWIAGYTF,TGTGCCAGTAGTGCCTGGATAGCTGGCTACACCTTC